These T cell receptor beta chains were read from a single sample in a study of CD8+ T cells in alopecia areata. Method: immunoSEQ multiplex PCR; TCRdb's copy keeps in-frame clones and lacks some. This sample has 150,000 to 200,000 clones, with roughly 70% found just once. The starting material was CD4+ T cells sorted from blood, obtained around week 49, from a patient treated with tofacitinib. Receptors originate from a human donor with alopecia areata. CDR3s include the opening cysteine and the closing phenylalanine or tryptophan. The D gene is left open where the match is weak. Clone size is stated in some rows and not others, as once, few, many or a class when expanded.

few	TRBJ1-1	.	TRBV14	TGTGCCAGCAGCCAAAAGCCGAACACTGAAGCTTTCTTT	CASSQKPNTEAFF
.	TRBJ1-2	TRBD1	TRBV29-1	TGCAGCGTCGAGACAGGGATGACGTATGGCTACACCTTC	CSVETGMTYGYTF
.	TRBJ2-3	.	TRBV4-3	TGCGCCAGCAGCCAGAGGGGGTCCCAGGATACGCAGTATTTT	CASSQRGSQDTQYF
few	TRBJ2-7	TRBD1	TRBV4-3	TGCGCCAGCAGTCGGGACAGAGCCTACGAGCAGTACTTC	CASSRDRAYEQYF
.	TRBJ2-5	.	TRBV7-2	TGTGCCAGCAGCTATAAGGGGACCCAGTACTTC	CASSYKGTQYF
few	TRBJ1-6	.	TRBV6-5	TGTGCCAGCAGTTACTCAGGGACGACCGATTCACCCCTCCACTTT	CASSYSGTTDSPLHF
.	TRBJ1-6	.	TRBV30	TGTGCCTGGAGGCCGGGCTTCTATAATTCACCCCTCCACTTT	CAWRPGFYNSPLHF
.	TRBJ2-3	.	TRBV29-1	TGCAGCGTTGAAGGTATCCAGGGTAAGGGAGCAGATACGCAGTATTTT	CSVEGIQGKGADTQYF
.	TRBJ1-2	TRBD1	TRBV29-1	TGCAGCCTAATGGCCCCCGGGACAGTCAGGAGTGGCTACACCTTC	CSLMAPGTVRSGYTF
.	TRBJ1-1	.	TRBV5-6	TGTGCCAGCAGCCCGAGGGGGGCCGGAGAAGCTTTCTTT	CASSPRGAGEAFF
.	TRBJ2-2	TRBD1	TRBV7-3	TGTGCCAGCAGCGCCCGGGACAGGCGAACCGGGGAGCTGTTTTTT	CASSARDRRTGELFF
.	TRBJ2-3	TRBD1	TRBV29-1	TGCAGCGGAGGGACAGTATCCTCTAGCACAGATACGCAGTATTTT	CSGGTVSSSTDTQYF
.	TRBJ1-6	.	TRBV27	TGTGCCAGCAGTTTAGGCCAGGGGAATTCACCCCTCCACTTT	CASSLGQGNSPLHF
.	TRBJ1-1	.	TRBV25-1	TGTGCCAGCAGTGAAACGGCCATGAACACTGAAGCTTTCTTT	CASSETAMNTEAFF
.	TRBJ2-1	.	TRBV5-1	TGCGCCAGCAGCTTGGGCGTAGGTGACAATGAGCAGTTCTTC	CASSLGVGDNEQFF
few	TRBJ1-2	.	TRBV23-1	TGCGCCAGCAGTAGCCAGTCGGAAGCACTCTATGGCTACACCTTC	CASSSQSEALYGYTF
.	TRBJ2-5	TRBD1	TRBV4-1	TGCGCCAGCAGCCGGGACAGGGAAGAGACCCAGTACTTC	CASSRDREETQYF
.	TRBJ1-1	.	TRBV5-6	TGTGCCAGCAGTACTACCGGGGCTACGGAGGCTTTCTTT	CASSTTGATEAFF
.	TRBJ1-1	.	TRBV29-1	TGCAGCGTTGAGAGGGGACTAACCATGAAAACTTTCTTT	CSVERGLTMKTFF
few	TRBJ2-1	.	TRBV4-1	TGCGCCAGCAGCCAAGAACAGGGCAATGAGCAGTTCTTC	CASSQEQGNEQFF
.	TRBJ2-3	.	TRBV5-1	TGCGCCAGCAGCTTGTTTAGGAAGCCTAGCACAGATACGCAGTATTTT	CASSLFRKPSTDTQYF
.	TRBJ2-1	TRBD2	TRBV29-1	TGCAGCGTTGAGGGGACTACCGGCAATGAGCAGTTCTTC	CSVEGTTGNEQFF
.	TRBJ2-5	.	TRBV7-2	TGTGCCAGCAGCTCTGACAGTCAGGAGACCCAGTACTTC	CASSSDSQETQYF
.	TRBJ2-3	.	TRBV6-5	TGTGCCAGCAACCCGGGACGGAACACAGATACGCAGTATTTT	CASNPGRNTDTQYF
.	TRBJ1-5	.	TRBV2	TGTGCCAGCAGTAACAGGGATCAGCCCCAGCATTTT	CASSNRDQPQHF
.	TRBJ1-2	.	TRBV4-3	TGCGCCAGCAGCCAAGATATCTGGGTGGATGGCTACACCTTC	CASSQDIWVDGYTF
.	TRBJ2-1	.	TRBV20-1	TGCAGTGTTTGGGCGACAAAGCAGTTCTTC	CSVWATKQFF
few	TRBJ2-3	.	TRBV29-1	TGCAGCGTTGAAGATGGGGGGAAGCAAACAGATACGCAGTATTTT	CSVEDGGKQTDTQYF
.	TRBJ1-2	.	TRBV5-1	TGCGCCAGCAGCTTGTTTTTAGATGGCTACACCTTC	CASSLFLDGYTF
few	TRBJ2-5	TRBD1	TRBV15	TGTGCCACCAGCAGAGATCGGACAGGCGAAGAGACCCAGTACTTC	CATSRDRTGEETQYF
.	TRBJ1-1	.	TRBV29-1	TGCAGCGCTCCGGTCGCTGAAGCTTTCTTT	CSAPVAEAFF
.	TRBJ1-6	.	TRBV30	TGTGCCTGGTTAGACAAGAATAATTCACCCCTCCACTTT	CAWLDKNNSPLHF
.	TRBJ1-5	.	TRBV7-2	TGTGCCAGCAGCTCCCCTGGGGGCAATCAGCCCCAGCATTTT	CASSSPGGNQPQHF
.	TRBJ1-5	.	TRBV7-9	TGTGCCAGCAGCTTAGCGGCCGGCCAAAATCAGCCCCAGCATTTT	CASSLAAGQNQPQHF
.	TRBJ1-2	.	TRBV29-1	TGCAGCGTTGAAGATCGAGAGATCAGGGGCTACACCTTC	CSVEDREIRGYTF
.	TRBJ2-1	TRBD2	TRBV29-1	TGCAGCGCTGGGGGAGGGTACAATGAGCAGTTCTTC	CSAGGGYNEQFF
once	TRBJ2-3	.	TRBV7-2	TGTGCCAGTGTAGGGGGAGATACGCAGTATTTT	CASVGGDTQYF
.	TRBJ1-1	TRBD1	TRBV29-1	TGCAGCGTTGATCAGGGGGGCACTGAAGCTTTCTTT	CSVDQGGTEAFF
once	TRBJ2-7	TRBD1	TRBV29-1	TGCAGCGTTGAAGTTGGACAGGGGGCTGGGCAGTACTTC	CSVEVGQGAGQYF
few	TRBJ2-3	.	TRBV29-1	TGCAGCGTTGGAGTTAGCACAGATACGCAGTATTTT	CSVGVSTDTQYF
.	TRBJ1-1	TRBD1	TRBV30	TGTGCCTGGAGTGGACAGGGGATGACTGAAGCTTTCTTT	CAWSGQGMTEAFF
.	TRBJ1-2	.	TRBV10-3	TGTGCCATCAGCGTGGAGTTGGGTGGCTACACCTTC	CAISVELGGYTF
few	TRBJ2-5	.	TRBV29-1	TGCAGCGGGTCTGAGCAGGCCCAGTACTTC	CSGSEQAQYF
.	TRBJ1-2	TRBD1	TRBV19	TGTGCCAGTGGGAGGAGAGGGGGCGCCCCCAGGCCTTATGGCTACACCTTC	CASGRRGGAPRPYGYTF
few	TRBJ2-5	.	TRBV10-3	TGTGCCATCAGTGATCAAGAGACCCAGTACTTC	CAISDQETQYF
few	TRBJ2-1	TRBD2	TRBV30	TGTGCCTGGAGAAAAGCGGGGGGGAACGATGAGCAGTTCTTC	CAWRKAGGNDEQFF
.	TRBJ2-3	.	TRBV6-5	TGTGCCAGCAGAACTGACGGCACAGATACGCAGTATTTT	CASRTDGTDTQYF
few	TRBJ1-1	.	TRBV30	TGTGCCTGGTCCCCCCAGGGACCCGAAGCTTTCTTT	CAWSPQGPEAFF
.	TRBJ2-7	.	TRBV12-5	TGTGCTAGTGGTTTGTTCCCGGGCGAGCAGTACTTC	CASGLFPGEQYF
few	TRBJ1-5	.	TRBV11-2	TGTGCCAGCAGCTTAGCAGGCAGTAGCAATCAGCCCCAGCATTTT	CASSLAGSSNQPQHF
.	TRBJ2-3	.	TRBV5-1	TGCGCCAGCCACTTGGAGGGAGGAACAGATACGCAGTATTTT	CASHLEGGTDTQYF
.	TRBJ1-6	TRBD1	TRBV2	TGTGCCAGCAGCGACAGGGGCTATAATTCACCCCTCCACTTT	CASSDRGYNSPLHF
.	TRBJ2-7	.	TRBV5-1	TGCGCCAGCAGCTTAACAGGGAGCTACGAGCAGTACTTC	CASSLTGSYEQYF
.	TRBJ2-3	.	TRBV30	TGTGCCTGGAGCCCCGGGACAGATACGCAGTATTTT	CAWSPGTDTQYF
.	TRBJ2-7	.	TRBV28	TGTGCCAGCAGTTTTTCCGAGTACGAGCAGTACTTC	CASSFSEYEQYF
few	TRBJ2-2	.	TRBV7-3	TGTGCCAGCAGCCCTAGTGTCGGGGAGCTGTTTTTT	CASSPSVGELFF
few	TRBJ2-7	TRBD1	TRBV14	TGTGCCAGCAGCCGGGACAGGGTCGACGAGCAGTACTTC	CASSRDRVDEQYF
few	TRBJ1-6	.	TRBV10-3	TGTGCCATCACCCCGGGACGGGATAATTCACCCCTCCACTTT	CAITPGRDNSPLHF
.	TRBJ2-3	.	TRBV5-1	TGCGCCAGCAGCTTGAGTGTATCTGATACGCAGTATTTT	CASSLSVSDTQYF